These 10 T cell receptor beta chains share one sample of origin, sequenced in a study of CD8 T cells in ankylosing spondylitis. TCRdb analysed the 5' RACE reads with MiXCR anew, one entry per CDR3 protein. Counted here are 250,000 or so distinct CDR3 sequences, about a sixth occurring once; the ten biggest clones make up roughly 34%. The sequenced sample consisted of blood, either unsorted or a sorted T cell fraction (not recorded which). The receptors were sampled from a male donor with ankylosing spondylitis or in good health (not recorded which).

The DNA for the CDR3 is TGTGCCAGCAGTGAAGTCGAACGGGCGATCAACTCCTACGAGCAGTACTTC. Protein: CASSEVERAINSYEQYF. The chain combines TRBV6-1 with TRBJ2-7; D is unclear. This CDR3 comprises 17 residues. Trimming left V 1 base short and J 0 bases short, with 16 bases between. CDR1 MNHNS and CDR2 SASEGT come from the germline V gene.

CDR3 coding DNA: TGTGCCAGCAGCCAAGAAGTTTCGAGCAATCAGCCCCAGCATTTT. Translation gives CASSQEVSSNQPQHF. This chain uses TRBV4-2 with TRBJ1-5; no clear D gene. This CDR3 is built from 15 residues. CDR1 is LGHNA and CDR2 is YNFKEQ in the germline V gene. V was pared by 0 bases and J by 1 base, with 7 bases between.

In its sample, this clonotype was seen many times. The chain has TRBV2 and TRBJ2-7, with D maybe TRBD2 (5 bases). The CDR3 consists of 15 residues. The V end was cut by 0 bases, the J end by 3 bases, with 12 bases between. CDR1 and CDR2 (germline): SNHLY, FYNNEI. The CDR3 region has the DNA TGTGCCAGCAGTGAAGCCCCAGTGGGGAGCTACGAGCAGTACTTC. Its translation: CASSEAPVGSYEQYF.

This chain joins TRBV11-1 and TRBJ2-5; D gene uncertain. The CDR3 sequence is 14 residues long. Germline loops: CDR1 SGHAT, CDR2 FQDESV (reference sequence). V lost 0 bases, J lost 2 bases, and 7 bases lay in between. The CDR3 nucleotides read TGTGCCAGCAGCTTAGCGTGGGCTCAAGAGACCCAGTACTTC. Translated, it gives CASSLAWAQETQYF.

This clonotype was detected only a few times. The CDR3 reads CASSFGLAGGYNEQFF. The CDR3, as DNA: TGTGCCAGCAGTTTCGGCCTAGCGGGAGGTTACAATGAGCAGTTCTTC. V gene TRBV28 combines with J gene TRBJ2-1; 11 nucleotides agree with TRBD2. Germline V gene sequence: CDR1 MDHEN, CDR2 SYDVKM. The CDR3 extends over 16 amino acids. Trimming at V came to 3 bases and at J to 4 bases, leaving 5 bases not matched to a gene.

In the case of this clonotype: Mismatch with germline at one junction end may stem from a read error. The V gene is TRBV5-5, the J gene TRBJ2-1; 7 nucleotides align to TRBD2. CDR1 is SGHKS and CDR2 is YYEKEE in the germline V gene (reference sequence). The CDR3 has 12 residues. CDR3 in DNA: TGTGCCAGCAGCCCGGACACGGGGACTATAGTCTTC. Residues: CASSPDTGTIVF.

The chain joins TRBV6-5 to TRBJ1-1; D ambiguous. The CDR3 consists of 15 residues. The V gene's germline CDR1 is MNHEY and CDR2 SVGAGI. Trimming cost V 0 bases and J 3 bases, with 11 bases left between them. CDR3 region: CASSYSIGEDTEAFF. CDR3 sequence (DNA): TGTGCCAGCAGTTACTCGATTGGGGAAGACACTGAAGCTTTCTTT.

This clonotype was seen many times. Here the CDR3 reads CASSPRTISYNEQFF. The CDR3 DNA reads as TGCGCCAGCAGCCCTCGGACCATCTCCTACAATGAGCAGTTCTTC. The chain has TRBV5-1 and TRBJ2-1; D remains unclear. The CDR3 sequence is 15 residues long. CDR1 and CDR2 from the germline V gene are SGHRS and YFSETQ. Trimming took 4 bases from V and 0 from J, leaving 11 bases between them.

This clonotype was counted between two and nine times. V is TRBV4-1 and J is TRBJ2-3; tentatively, D is TRBD2 (6 bases). The germline gives CDR1 MGHRA, CDR2 YSYEKL. The CDR3 consists of 17 residues. The V end was cut by 0 bases, the J end by 2 bases, with 15 bases between. The chain's CDR3 is CASSQERAGLITDTQYF. The CDR3 DNA follows: TGCGCCAGCAGCCAAGAGCGAGCGGGCCTGATCACAGATACGCAGTATTTT.

V and J are TRBV27 and TRBJ2-2, with unresolved D. Trimming stripped 3 bases from V and 4 bases from J, with 18 bases between. The CDR3 has 17 residues. Germline lookup yields CDR1 MNHEY and CDR2 SMNVEV (reference sequence). The CDR3 DNA reads as TGTGCCAGCAGTTTTACCCAGTGGACCTCGGGCACCGGGGAGCTGTTTTTT. Its protein is CASSFTQWTSGTGELFF.